This T cell receptor (beta chain) appears in the sequencing data of a study of T cell responses to AZD1222 COVID-19 vaccine. Regarding the study as a whole: Baseline seropositivity characterized only a handful of AZD1222 recipients.

V was clipped by 4 bases and J by 6 bases; unmatched bases: 9. In germline, CDR1 is LGHNA, CDR2 YNFKEQ. The length of the CDR3 is 15 residues. Here immunoSEQ multiplex PCR was the method, and the copy in TCRdb shows in-frame clones only, minus some. The table includes 100,000 to 150,000 clones, 75% to 90% detected once. As concerns this clone: What it binds is not known.

This specimen was peripheral blood, taken 28 days after the second AZD1222 dose. This rearrangement joins TRBV4-2 to TRBJ2-7; 10 positions match TRBD2. The TCR originated in an adult who received the AZD1222 COVID-19 vaccine. The CDR3 loop is CASSPSGGGLGEQYF. The DNA of the CDR3 is TGTGCCAGCAGCCCGAGCGGGGGGGGCCTTGGCGAGCAGTACTTC.